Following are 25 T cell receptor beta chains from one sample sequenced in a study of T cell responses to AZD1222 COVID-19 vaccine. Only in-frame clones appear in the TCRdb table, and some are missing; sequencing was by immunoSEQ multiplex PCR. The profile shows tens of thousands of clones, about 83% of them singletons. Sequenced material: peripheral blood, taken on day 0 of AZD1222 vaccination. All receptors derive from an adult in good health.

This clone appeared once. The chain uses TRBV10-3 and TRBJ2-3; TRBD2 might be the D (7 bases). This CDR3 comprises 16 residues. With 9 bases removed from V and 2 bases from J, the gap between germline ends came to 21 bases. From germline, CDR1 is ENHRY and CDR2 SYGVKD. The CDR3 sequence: CAIQGGRDSSTDTQYF. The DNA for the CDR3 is TGTGCCATACAGGGAGGGCGGGACTCTTCCACAGATACGCAGTATTTT.

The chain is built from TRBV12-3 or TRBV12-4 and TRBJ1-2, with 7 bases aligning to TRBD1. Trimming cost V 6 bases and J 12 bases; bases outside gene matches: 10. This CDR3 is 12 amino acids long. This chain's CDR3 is CASRTTRGSDTF. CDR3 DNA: TGTGCCAGCAGAACGACCAGGGGGTCGGACACCTTC.

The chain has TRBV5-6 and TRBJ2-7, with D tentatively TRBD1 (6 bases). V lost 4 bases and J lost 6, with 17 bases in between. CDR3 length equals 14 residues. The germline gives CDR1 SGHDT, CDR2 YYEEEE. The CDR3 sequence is CASSSPGTPSEQYF. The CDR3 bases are TGTGCCAGCAGCAGTCCCGGGACACCGTCCGAGCAGTACTTC.

The CDR3 bases are TGCGCCAGCAGTGATCAGAGGAGTGGATGGGGCTACACCTTC. It translates to CASSDQRSGWGYTF. The chain combines TRBV10-1 with TRBJ1-2; D gene ambiguous. The V gene lost 3 bases and the J gene lost 8 bases, with 16 bases spanning the gap. The CDR3 is 14 amino acids. CDR1 is WNHNN, CDR2 SYGVQD, per germline (reference sequence).

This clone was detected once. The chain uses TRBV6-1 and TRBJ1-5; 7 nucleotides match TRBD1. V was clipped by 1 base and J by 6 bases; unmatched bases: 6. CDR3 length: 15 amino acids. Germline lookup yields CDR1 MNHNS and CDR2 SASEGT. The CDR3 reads CASSEVQGVVQPQHF. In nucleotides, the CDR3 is TGTGCCAGCAGTGAAGTTCAGGGGGTAGTTCAGCCCCAGCATTTT.

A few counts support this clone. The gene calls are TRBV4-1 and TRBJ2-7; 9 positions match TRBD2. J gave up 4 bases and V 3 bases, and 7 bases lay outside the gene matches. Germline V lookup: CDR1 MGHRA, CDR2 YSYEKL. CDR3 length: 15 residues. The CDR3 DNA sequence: TGCGCCAGCAGCCAGTCAGCGGGAGGTCGTTACGAGCAGTACTTC. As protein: CASSQSAGGRYEQYF.

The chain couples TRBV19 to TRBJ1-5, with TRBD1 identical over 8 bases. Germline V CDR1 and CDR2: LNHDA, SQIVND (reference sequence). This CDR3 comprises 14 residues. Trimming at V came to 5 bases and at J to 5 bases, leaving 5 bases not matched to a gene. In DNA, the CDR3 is TGTGCCAGTAGTCTTGACAGGGGTCATCAGCCCCAGCATTTT. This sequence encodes CASSLDRGHQPQHF.

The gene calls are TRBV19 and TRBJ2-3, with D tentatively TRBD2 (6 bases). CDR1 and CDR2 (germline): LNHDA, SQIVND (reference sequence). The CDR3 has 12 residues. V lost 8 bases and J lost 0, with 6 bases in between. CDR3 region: CASGGSTDTQYF. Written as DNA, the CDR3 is TGTGCCAGTGGAGGGAGCACAGATACGCAGTATTTT.

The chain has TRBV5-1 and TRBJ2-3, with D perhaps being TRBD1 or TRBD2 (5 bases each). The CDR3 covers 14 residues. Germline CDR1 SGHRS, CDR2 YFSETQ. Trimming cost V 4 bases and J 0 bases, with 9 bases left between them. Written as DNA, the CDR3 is TGCGCCAGCAGCCCGGGGACGAGCACAGATACGCAGTATTTT. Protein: CASSPGTSTDTQYF.

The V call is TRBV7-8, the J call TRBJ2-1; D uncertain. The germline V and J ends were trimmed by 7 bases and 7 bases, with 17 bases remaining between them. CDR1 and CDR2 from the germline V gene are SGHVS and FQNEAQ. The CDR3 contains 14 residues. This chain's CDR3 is CASTGSGLSNEQFF. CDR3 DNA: TGTGCCAGCACCGGATCCGGCCTATCTAATGAGCAGTTCTTC.

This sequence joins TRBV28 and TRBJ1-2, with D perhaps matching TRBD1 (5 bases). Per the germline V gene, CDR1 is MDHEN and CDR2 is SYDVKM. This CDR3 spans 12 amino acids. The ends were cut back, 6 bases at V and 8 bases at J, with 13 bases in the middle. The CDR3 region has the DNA TGTGCCAGCAGCGCAGGGACGGAAGGCTACACCTTC. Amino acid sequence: CASSAGTEGYTF.

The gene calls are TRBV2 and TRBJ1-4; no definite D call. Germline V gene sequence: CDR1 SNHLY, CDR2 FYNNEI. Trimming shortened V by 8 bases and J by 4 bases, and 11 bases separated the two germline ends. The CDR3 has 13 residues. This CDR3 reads CASAPGVNEKLFF. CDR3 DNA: TGTGCCAGCGCTCCCGGGGTTAATGAAAAACTGTTTTTT.

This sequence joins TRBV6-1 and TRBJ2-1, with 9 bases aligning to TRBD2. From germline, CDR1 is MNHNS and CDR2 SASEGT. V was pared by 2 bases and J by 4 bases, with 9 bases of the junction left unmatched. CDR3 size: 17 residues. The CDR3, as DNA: TGTGCCAGCAGTGAACCCCTGGGACTAGCCTCGTACAATGAGCAGTTCTTC. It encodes CASSEPLGLASYNEQFF.

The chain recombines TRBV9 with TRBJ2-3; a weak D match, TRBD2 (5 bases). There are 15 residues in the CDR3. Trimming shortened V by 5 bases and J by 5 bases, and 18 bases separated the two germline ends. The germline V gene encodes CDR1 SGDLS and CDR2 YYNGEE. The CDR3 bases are TGTGCCAGCAGTTGGGCCCCCGGGGTTGAAGATACGCAGTATTTT. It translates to CASSWAPGVEDTQYF.

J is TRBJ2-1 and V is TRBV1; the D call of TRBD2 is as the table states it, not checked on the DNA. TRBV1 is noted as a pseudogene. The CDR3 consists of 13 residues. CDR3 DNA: TGCACCGACCTGAGCGGGAAATACAATGAGCAGTTCTTC. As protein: CTDLSGKYNEQFF.

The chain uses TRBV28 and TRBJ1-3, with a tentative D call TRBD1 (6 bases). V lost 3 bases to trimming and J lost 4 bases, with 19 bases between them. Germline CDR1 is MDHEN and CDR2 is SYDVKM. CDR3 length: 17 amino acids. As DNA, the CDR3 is TGTGCCAGCAGTTTTAGGGGGGGAGGCCGGGGCGGAAACACCATATATTTT. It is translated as CASSFRGGGRGGNTIYF.

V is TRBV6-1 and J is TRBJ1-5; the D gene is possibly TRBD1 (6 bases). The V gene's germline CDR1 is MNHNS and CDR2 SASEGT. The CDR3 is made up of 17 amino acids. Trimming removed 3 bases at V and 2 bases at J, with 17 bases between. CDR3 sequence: CASSDPTSQGRNQPQHF. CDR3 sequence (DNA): TGTGCCAGCAGTGACCCAACTTCACAGGGCCGCAATCAGCCCCAGCATTTT.

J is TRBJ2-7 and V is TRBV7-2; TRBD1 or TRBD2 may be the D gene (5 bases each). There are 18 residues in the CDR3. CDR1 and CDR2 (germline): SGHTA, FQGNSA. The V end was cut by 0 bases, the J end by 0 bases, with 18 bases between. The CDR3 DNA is TGTGCCAGCAGCTTAGCCCCTGGGGGAGCGGCTAGCTCCTACGAGCAGTACTTC. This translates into CASSLAPGGAASSYEQYF.

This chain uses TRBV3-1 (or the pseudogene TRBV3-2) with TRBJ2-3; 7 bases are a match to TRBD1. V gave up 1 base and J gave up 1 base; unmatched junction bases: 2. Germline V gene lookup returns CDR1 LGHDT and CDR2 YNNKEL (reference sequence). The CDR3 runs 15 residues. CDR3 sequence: CASSQAGQGTDTQYF. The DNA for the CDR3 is TGTGCCAGCAGCCAAGCCGGACAGGGCACAGATACGCAGTATTTT.

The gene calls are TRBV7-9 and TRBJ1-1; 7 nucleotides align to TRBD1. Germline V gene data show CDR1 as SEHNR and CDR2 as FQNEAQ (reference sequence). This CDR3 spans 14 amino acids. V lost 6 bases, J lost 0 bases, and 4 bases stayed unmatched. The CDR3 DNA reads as TGTGCCAGCAGTCCGGGACAGTTGAACACTGAAGCTTTCTTT. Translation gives CASSPGQLNTEAFF. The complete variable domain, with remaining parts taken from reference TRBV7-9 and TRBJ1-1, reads DTGVSQNPRHKITKRGQNVTFRCDPISEHNRLYWYRQTLGQGPEFLTYFQNEAQLEKSRLLSDRFSAERPKGSFSTLEIQRTEQGDSAMYLCASSPGQLNTEAFFGQGTRLTVV.

The chain's CDR3 is CSVVAGVNEQFF. DNA of the CDR3: TGCAGCGTTGTAGCTGGGGTCAATGAGCAGTTCTTC. The chain is built from TRBV29-1 and TRBJ2-1; D unresolved. Germline V gene lookup returns CDR1 SQVTM and CDR2 ANQGSEA. V was clipped by 4 bases and J by 6 bases, with 10 bases between them. This CDR3 is built from 12 residues.

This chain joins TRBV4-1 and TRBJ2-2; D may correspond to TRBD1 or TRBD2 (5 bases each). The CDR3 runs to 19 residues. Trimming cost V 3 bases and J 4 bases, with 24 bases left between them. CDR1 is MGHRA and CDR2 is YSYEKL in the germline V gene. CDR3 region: CASSHLLGTLPVPTGELFF. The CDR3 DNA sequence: TGCGCCAGCAGCCACCTCCTCGGGACGCTACCGGTCCCCACCGGGGAGCTGTTTTTT.

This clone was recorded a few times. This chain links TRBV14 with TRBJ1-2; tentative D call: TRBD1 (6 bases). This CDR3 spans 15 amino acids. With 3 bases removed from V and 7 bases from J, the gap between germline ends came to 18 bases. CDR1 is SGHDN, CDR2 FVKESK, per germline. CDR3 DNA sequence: TGTGCCAGCAGCCAGGTCAACAGGGCTACTTTTGGCTACACCTTC. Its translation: CASSQVNRATFGYTF.

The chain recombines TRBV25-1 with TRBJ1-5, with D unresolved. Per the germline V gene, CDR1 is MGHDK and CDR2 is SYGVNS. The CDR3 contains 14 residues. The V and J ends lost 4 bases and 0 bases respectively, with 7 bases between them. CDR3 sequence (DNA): TGTGCCAGCAGTGGGGTCGGTAGCAATCAGCCCCAGCATTTT. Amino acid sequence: CASSGVGSNQPQHF.

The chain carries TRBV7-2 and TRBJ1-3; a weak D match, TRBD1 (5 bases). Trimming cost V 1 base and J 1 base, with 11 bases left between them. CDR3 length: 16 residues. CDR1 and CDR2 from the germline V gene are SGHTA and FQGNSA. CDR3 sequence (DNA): TGTGCCAGCAGCTTAGAGGGGCGGCGATCTGGAAACACCATATATTTT. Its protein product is CASSLEGRRSGNTIYF.